Shown below are 4 T cell receptor beta chains from a single sample sequenced in a study of shared clonotypes between healthy human individuals. TCRdb's copy holds only in-frame clones and misses some; the assay was immunoSEQ multiplex PCR. The sample has some 2,000,000 clones, roughly 94% seen once. Sequencing used naive CD4+ T cells sorted from blood. The sample's subset: CD45RA+ positively selected. All receptors derive from a young man in good health.

A word on this clone: The same CDR3 also results from other DNA sequences found in this sample. The rearrangement links TRBV18 to TRBJ2-7; 8 nucleotides match TRBD2. Germline assignment: CDR1 KGHSH and CDR2 LQKENI. The J segment lost 0 bases and the V segment lost 0 bases, leaving 1 base of the junction unmatched. The CDR3 is made up of 15 amino acids. The CDR3 DNA sequence: TGTGCCAGCTCACCACCAGCGGGAGCCTCCTACGAGCAGTACTTC. This encodes CASSPPAGASYEQYF.

The J gene is TRBJ1-1, the V gene TRBV5-1; D is undetermined. V was shortened by 0 bases and J by 10 bases, with 19 bases between the two germline ends. CDR1 and CDR2 (germline): SGHRS, YFSETQ. There are 15 residues in the CDR3. The DNA for the CDR3 is TGCGCCAGCAGCTTGGAAGTCCCAGGAGCAACGGGAGCTTTCTTT. This codes for CASSLEVPGATGAFF. Looking up the rest from reference TRBV5-1 and TRBJ1-1 gives the full variable domain: KAGVTQTPRYLIKTRGQQVTLSCSPISGHRSVSWYQQTPGQGLQFLFEYFSETQRNKGNFPGRFSGRQFSNSRSEMNVSTLELGDSALYLCASSLEVPGATGAFFGQGTRLTVV.

Worth noting for this clone: Within the sample, other DNA sequences also encode this same CDR3. The V gene is TRBV5-1, the J gene TRBJ1-6; no reliable D call. The germline CDR1 and CDR2 sequences are SGHRS and YFSETQ. V dropped 2 bases and J dropped 6 bases, with 3 bases sitting between them. This CDR3 contains 12 residues. The CDR3 region has the DNA TGCGCCAGCAGCTTAGGTAATTCACCCCTCCACTTT. Protein product: CASSLGNSPLHF.

The J gene is TRBJ2-1, the V gene TRBV14; D tentatively fits TRBD1 or TRBD2 (6 bases each). Germline V gene data show CDR1 as SGHDN and CDR2 as FVKESK. The length of the CDR3 is 15 residues. V was clipped by 6 bases and J by 4 bases, with 16 bases between them. The CDR3 DNA is TGTGCCAGCAGATACGGAGGGCAGGGGTACAATGAGCAGTTCTTC. This sequence encodes CASRYGGQGYNEQFF. The variable domain in full, with the rest retrieved from reference TRBV14 and TRBJ2-1, is EAGVTQFPSHSVIEKGQTVTLRCDPISGHDNLYWYRRVMGKEIKFLLHFVKESKQDESGMPNNRFLAERTGGTYSTLKVQPAELEDSGVYFCASRYGGQGYNEQFFGPGTRLTVL.